Here is one T cell receptor (beta chain) with its context. Antigen: not known. The junction and the germline gene differ at one end; a read error may be behind it. The data belong to a study of blood T cells in healthy people across ages. General observations from the study: Per-million-T-cell TCR beta diversity fell roughly linearly with age. Naive CD4+ cells and diversity were both higher in long-lived donors than in aged donors.

Isolating PBMCs gave at least 7 million of these cells per sample. Extraction yielded at least 6 micrograms of total RNA per sample. For the second PCR, which ran for 7 to 11 cycles, a sample-barcoded 5' primer and a J-beta primer mix were used. From the 5' RACE reads, TCRdb called clonotypes with MiXCR, one entry per CDR3 protein. There are 550,000 to 800,000 distinct CDR3 sequences in the sample; about a third occur only once, and 15% lies in the top ten. CDR1 is SQVTM, CDR2 ANQGSEA, per germline. There are 14 residues in the CDR3. The chain carries TRBV29-1 and TRBJ2-1, with TRBD1 matching over 8 bases. The sequencing input was blood. This sequence was found in a woman of 80 years or more in good health. CDR3 nucleotide sequence: TGCAGCGAGCGGACAGGGAGCTCCCACAATGAGCAGTTCTTC. It translates to CSERTGSSHNEQFF.